Listed below are T cell receptor beta chains from one sample, sequenced in a study of T cells in localized non-small cell lung cancer. Clones were read by immunoSEQ multiplex PCR, and TCRdb kept only the in-frame ones, dropping some. The profile covers fewer than 3,000 clones, with about 48% appearing a single time and about 14% taken by the ten largest. The sequences come from lung tumor tissue, collected before any cancer treatment. Receptor source: a woman aged 35 to 75 with stage II squamous cell lung carcinoma. Each CDR3 is given with its conserved first and last residue. Fields, in order: V gene, clone size, CDR3 length, D gene, J gene, CDR3 protein, CDR3 DNA. A D gene is named only where the DNA matches it firmly. Size is omitted from some rows. Given values are once, few, many or a class for expanded clones.

TRBV28	NA	15	NA	TRBJ1-4	CASSSERGRGEKLFF	TGTGCCAGCAGTAGTGAAAGGGGTAGGGGTGAAAAACTGTTTTTT
TRBV6-8	few	14	NA	TRBJ2-5	CASKVGGPEETQYF	TGTGCCAGCAAGGTGGGGGGCCCAGAAGAGACCCAGTACTTC
TRBV19	few	13	NA	TRBJ2-1	CASSPTGRVEQFF	TGTGCCAGTAGTCCCACAGGGAGGGTTGAGCAGTTCTTC
TRBV18	NA	16	NA	TRBJ2-7	CASSPRGDTLSYEQYF	TGTGCCAGCTCACCTCGGGGGGACACCTTATCCTACGAGCAGTACTTC
TRBV6-8	NA	13	NA	TRBJ2-3	CAIGQRGTDTQYF	TGTGCCATCGGGCAGCGGGGCACAGATACGCAGTATTTT
TRBV6-8	NA	12	NA	TRBJ1-1	CASSYPSGEAFF	TGTGCCAGCAGTTACCCCTCAGGGGAAGCTTTCTTT
TRBV9	NA	17	NA	TRBJ1-1	CASSSPLDSPLNTEAFF	TGTGCCAGCAGTTCGCCCTTGGACAGTCCTCTGAACACTGAAGCTTTCTTT
TRBV18	NA	14	NA	TRBJ2-5	CASSPMAREETQYF	TGTGCCAGCTCACCTATGGCCCGAGAAGAGACCCAGTACTTC
TRBV6-8	few	12	NA	TRBJ2-1	CAISGQDNEQFF	TGTGCCATCTCTGGCCAAGACAATGAGCAGTTCTTC
TRBV7-6	few	17	TRBD1	TRBJ2-7	CASSSTQQGAASYEQYF	TGTGCCAGCAGCTCAACCCAACAGGGGGCGGCATCCTACGAGCAGTACTTC
TRBV28	NA	13	TRBD1	TRBJ1-2	CASTDRGNYGYTF	TGTGCCAGCACTGACAGGGGTAACTATGGCTACACCTTC
TRBV6-1	few	16	TRBD1	TRBJ1-1	CASSEAITGVNTEAFF	TGTGCCAGCAGTGAAGCTATAACAGGGGTCAATACTGAAGCTTTCTTT
TRBV19	NA	11	NA	TRBJ1-1	CATATGYEAFF	TGTGCCACGGCGACAGGTTATGAAGCTTTCTTT
TRBV11-3	few	14	NA	TRBJ1-1	CASSPDRMNTEAFF	TGTGCCAGCAGCCCCGACAGAATGAACACTGAAGCTTTCTTT
TRBV7-5	NA	14	NA	TRBJ1-4	CASSLGSDNEKLFF	TGTGCCAGCAGCCTAGGCAGCGATAATGAAAAACTGTTTTTT
TRBV6-8	NA	15	NA	TRBJ2-2	CAISVSWTGTGELFF	TGTGCCATCAGTGTATCCTGGACGGGCACCGGGGAGCTGTTTTTT
TRBV9	few	15	NA	TRBJ1-6	CASSVGQSEGSPLHF	TGTGCCAGCAGCGTAGGGCAGTCGGAGGGCTCACCCCTCCACTTT
TRBV15	NA	15	NA	TRBJ2-3	CATSRGGMGPDTQYF	TGTGCCACCAGCAGAGGGGGGATGGGGCCGGATACGCAGTATTTT
TRBV28	NA	14	TRBD1	TRBJ1-1	CASSSGQGLTEAFF	TGTGCCAGCAGTTCCGGACAGGGATTAACTGAAGCTTTCTTT
TRBV6-8	NA	17	TRBD1	TRBJ2-1	CASSSLPGQGFHNEQFF	TGTGCCAGCAGTTCCCTCCCGGGACAGGGGTTTCACAATGAGCAGTTCTTC
TRBV29-1	NA	14	NA	TRBJ1-3	CSVVGADVGNTIYF	TGCAGCGTTGTAGGGGCAGATGTTGGAAACACCATATATTTT
TRBV14	once	15	NA	TRBJ2-3	CASSQRPERADTQYF	TGTGCCAGCAGCCAAAGACCCGAGCGGGCAGATACGCAGTATTTT
TRBV2	NA	15	TRBD2	TRBJ2-2	CASRRLAGAGGELFF	TGTGCCAGCAGGCGACTAGCGGGAGCAGGGGGGGAGCTGTTTTTT
TRBV29-1	NA	13	TRBD1	TRBJ1-2	CSVERDRAGVYTF	TGCAGCGTTGAACGGGACAGGGCTGGCGTCTACACCTTC
TRBV7-5	NA	14	NA	TRBJ1-4	CASSFSGDGEKLFF	TGTGCCAGCAGCTTTTCCGGGGATGGTGAAAAACTGTTTTTT
TRBV28	large	14	TRBD1	TRBJ2-3	CASNSGQGGDTQYF	TGTGCCAGCAATTCCGGACAGGGTGGAGATACGCAGTATTTT
TRBV19	few	15	NA	TRBJ2-7	CASSIRTADPYEQYF	TGTGCCAGTAGTATCCGGACAGCCGACCCCTACGAGCAGTACTTC
TRBV28	few	16	NA	TRBJ1-1	CASSLPDGQQNTEAFF	TGTGCCAGCAGTTTACCCGATGGACAGCAGAACACTGAAGCTTTCTTT
TRBV29-1	NA	13	TRBD1	TRBJ1-1	CSVKGQVNTEAFF	TGCAGCGTTAAGGGACAGGTGAACACTGAAGCTTTCTTT
TRBV11-3	medium-sized	14	TRBD1	TRBJ2-5	CASSSPGQGVNQYF	TGTGCCAGCAGCTCGCCGGGACAGGGGGTTAACCAGTACTTC
TRBV6-8	once	15	NA	TRBJ2-5	CASSRRWGVTETQYF	TGTGCCAGCAGCCGTAGGTGGGGGGTAACAGAGACCCAGTACTTC
TRBV15	NA	14	NA	TRBJ1-4	CATSPGGPNEKLFF	TGTGCCACCAGCCCGGGGGGCCCTAATGAAAAACTGTTTTTT
TRBV11-3	few	15	NA	TRBJ2-3	CASSQRWGDTDTQYF	TGTGCCAGCAGCCAAAGGTGGGGGGACACAGATACGCAGTATTTT
TRBV25-1	NA	14	TRBD1	TRBJ1-3	CASSGGGQGNTIYF	TGTGCCAGCAGTGGGGGCGGACAGGGGAACACCATATATTTT
TRBV28	NA	17	TRBD1	TRBJ1-2	CASSSPHPDRANYGYTF	TGTGCCAGCAGTTCGCCTCACCCCGACAGGGCTAACTATGGCTACACCTTC
TRBV19	NA	16	TRBD1	TRBJ1-2	CASIQTGGDGKDGYTF	TGTGCCAGTATCCAAACAGGGGGCGACGGTAAGGATGGCTACACCTTC
TRBV12-5	NA	15	TRBD2	TRBJ2-2	CASTLGSGRRRELFF	TGTGCCAGCACCCTTGGGAGCGGGAGGCGCCGGGAGCTGTTTTTT
TRBV11-3	NA	15	TRBD1	TRBJ1-1	CASSLRPGGNTEAFF	TGTGCCAGCAGCTTACGTCCAGGGGGGAACACTGAAGCTTTCTTT
TRBV19	NA	15	NA	TRBJ1-5	CASNEQANSNQPQHF	TGTGCCAGTAATGAACAGGCCAATAGCAATCAGCCCCAGCATTTT
TRBV6-8	NA	17	NA	TRBJ1-2	CASSSPRGGRVNYGYTF	TGTGCCAGCAGCTCCCCTCGTGGAGGCCGGGTAAACTATGGCTACACCTTC
TRBV12-2	few	16	NA	TRBJ2-3	CASRPTLAGFTDTQYF	TGTGCAAGTCGCCCTACACTAGCGGGGTTCACAGATACGCAGTATTTT
TRBV7-6	NA	14	TRBD1	TRBJ1-4	CASSSGQGDEKLFF	TGTGCTAGCAGCTCGGGACAGGGGGACGAAAAACTGTTTTTT
TRBV11-3	NA	18	NA	TRBJ2-3	CASSQVSWGGQLTDTQYF	TGTGCCAGCAGCCAAGTGTCTTGGGGGGGACAACTCACAGATACGCAGTATTTT
TRBV19	NA	13	NA	TRBJ1-5	CASGRDGSGPQHF	TGTGCCAGTGGACGGGACGGGTCGGGGCCCCAGCATTTT
TRBV19	NA	13	NA	TRBJ1-3	CASEATSGNTIYF	TGTGCCAGCGAGGCAACCTCTGGAAACACCATATATTTT
TRBV9	few	17	TRBD1	TRBJ1-1	CASSPRGTGLMNTEAFF	TGTGCCAGCAGCCCCAGGGGGACAGGGCTTATGAACACTGAAGCTTTCTTT
TRBV28	NA	13	NA	TRBJ2-3	CASSRTSRDTQYF	TGTGCCAGCAGTCGTACTAGCAGGGATACGCAGTATTTT
TRBV29-1	NA	13	NA	TRBJ2-2	CSVDSVGDGLLFF	TGCAGCGTTGACTCCGTAGGGGACGGGTTGCTGTTTTTT
TRBV7-1	medium-sized	13	NA	TRBJ1-2	CASSRGVGYGYTF	TGTGCCAGCAGCCGAGGGGTAGGCTATGGCTACACCTTC
TRBV11-3	few	15	NA	TRBJ2-2	CASTSVRDLPGELFF	TGTGCCAGCACCTCAGTGAGGGACCTCCCCGGGGAGCTGTTTTTT